This TCR beta chain was obtained from a study of shared clonotypes between healthy human individuals. Study-wide results and limits: How much donors shared clonotypes was expected to be affected by sequencing depth. Of the naive CD4 clonotypes, around 4.8% were shared across a handful of donors.

V was clipped by 3 bases and J by 4 bases; unmatched bases: 8. This CDR3 comprises 16 residues. Germline V CDR1 and CDR2: MNHEY, SMNVEV (reference sequence). The authors ran the assay at deep level. TCRdb's table, derived via immunoSEQ multiplex PCR, lists solely in-frame clones and lacks some. The sample lists about 2.4 million clones, just over 90% seen once, with over 0.12% in the top ten. A word on this clone: Its matching antigen is unknown.

Donors had no recently reported acute infections or vaccinations and were HIV-negative. This sequence joins TRBV27 and TRBJ1-5, with 8 bases lining up with TRBD1. The TCR comes from a man aged 18 to 30 in good health. The sequencing sample was made of naive CD4+ T cells sorted from blood. The subset here: CD45RA+ positively selected. The CDR3 bases are TGTGCCAGCAGTTTGGGGGGACAGGCGGGAAATCAGCCCCAGCATTTT. This encodes CASSLGGQAGNQPQHF.